Detailed here is one T cell receptor beta chain. As yet, its antigen is unknown. Cells designated naive CD8 were CD45RO-negative and were positively selected for CCR7, with terminally differentiated effector memory CD45RA+ cells excluded. Recent vaccinations or acute infections were absent in the healthy HIV-negative adult donors. The entry originates in a study of shared clonotypes between healthy human individuals. Study findings and constraints: In a handful of donors, about 5% of naive CD4 clonotypes appeared in common.

In the authors' workflow: ImmunoSEQ gave junction-only sequences without quality scores, so filtering differed. Produced via immunoSEQ multiplex PCR; TCRdb's table is partial and in-frame only. V, J and clone size are those of that table, while D and trimming were read from the DNA. The table has hundreds of thousands of clones, about 92% seen once; the top ten hold around 24%. Trimming took 5 bases from V and 2 from J; bases not matched to a gene: 8. There are 16 residues in the CDR3. Germline V gives CDR1 MNHEY, CDR2 SMNVEV (reference sequence). Source material: naive CD8+ T cells sorted from blood. The clonotype was recovered from a young man in good health. This chain connects TRBV27 to TRBJ2-2, with TRBD1 identical over 7 bases. The CDR3 is CASSPRQGGNTGELFF. The CDR3, as DNA: TGTGCCAGCAGTCCACGACAGGGCGGTAACACCGGGGAGCTGTTTTTT.